These 22 T cell receptor beta chains were sequenced from one sample in a study of blood T cell repertoires in COVID-19. Generated by immunoSEQ multiplex PCR, the TCRdb table keeps only in-frame clones and is missing some. Found here are roughly 240,000 clones, roughly 86% of them singletons; the top ten hold around 1.5%. The sample consisted of peripheral blood. These receptors came from a woman aged 60-70 years who had recovered from COVID-19.

This chain links TRBV5-1 with TRBJ2-5; the match to TRBD1 covers 7 bases. Trimming cost V 4 bases and J 2 bases; bases outside gene matches: 8. The germline V gene has CDR1 SGHRS and CDR2 YFSETQ. The CDR3 contains 15 residues. The CDR3 DNA is TGCGCCAGCAGCATCACACCGACAGGGCAAGAGACCCAGTACTTC. Translating it yields CASSITPTGQETQYF.

The V and J genes are TRBV2 and TRBJ2-7; 11 bases align to TRBD2. The V gene end was trimmed by 10 bases and the J gene end by 2 bases; junction bases not matched to a gene: 10. There are 15 residues in the CDR3. The germline CDR1 and CDR2 sequences are SNHLY and FYNNEI. The CDR3 DNA is TGTGCCACCCGCGTTCCACTAGCGGGGGCCTACGAGCAGTACTTC. This encodes CATRVPLAGAYEQYF.

J is TRBJ1-4 and V is TRBV9; possibly TRBD1 for D (5 bases). Germline V gene sequence: CDR1 SGDLS, CDR2 YYNGEE. The CDR3 runs 15 residues. The V and J ends lost 0 bases and 8 bases respectively, with 14 bases between them. The chain's CDR3 is CASSVGAGWGEKLFF. The CDR3 coding sequence is TGTGCCAGCAGCGTAGGGGCAGGGTGGGGCGAAAAACTGTTTTTT.

The chain carries TRBV6-4 and TRBJ2-3, with TRBD1 identical over 9 bases. Germline CDR1 reads MRHNA; CDR2 reads SNTAGT. V trimming: 3 bases; J trimming: 6 bases; junction bases outside the gene matches: 4. The CDR3 spans 14 residues. This chain's CDR3 is CASSEQGAGDTQYF. The CDR3 DNA is TGTGCCAGCAGTGAACAGGGGGCCGGGGATACGCAGTATTTT.

Only a few counts were recorded for this clone. The V and J genes are TRBV27 and TRBJ2-7, with 8 positions matching TRBD2. With V trimmed by 2 bases and J by 3 bases, 15 bases remained unmatched. This CDR3 spans 18 amino acids. The V gene's germline CDR1 is MNHEY and CDR2 SMNVEV (reference sequence). CDR3 in DNA: TGTGCCAGCAGTTTAACCCCGCCGGAGCGGGGGCCTATCTACGAGCAGTACTTC. Translating it yields CASSLTPPERGPIYEQYF.

The chain uses TRBV18 and TRBJ1-5; D gene unclear. Trimming shortened V by 3 bases and J by 3 bases, and 6 bases separated the two germline ends. The CDR3 spans 13 residues. Germline V gives CDR1 KGHSH, CDR2 LQKENI. Here the CDR3 reads CASSPEYNQPQHF. CDR3 bases: TGTGCCAGCTCACCGGAGTACAATCAGCCCCAGCATTTT. The variable domain in full, completed from reference TRBV18 and TRBJ1-5, reads NAGVMQNPRHLVRRRGQEARLRCSPMKGHSHVYWYRQLPEEGLKFMVYLQKENIIDESGMPKERFSAEFPKEGPSILRIQQVVRGDSAAYFCASSPEYNQPQHFGDGTRLSIL.

This chain connects TRBV20-1 to TRBJ2-5; 7 bases map to TRBD2. V shed 6 bases and J 5 bases; nucleotides not matched to a gene: 6. Looked up from germline, CDR1 is DFQATT and CDR2 is SNEGSKA (reference sequence). The CDR3 extends over 12 amino acids. DNA for the CDR3: TGCAGTGCGAGTACTAGCGTGGAGACCCAGTACTTC. Translating it yields CSASTSVETQYF.

V usage is TRBV11-3 and J usage is TRBJ1-3; D is undetermined. Trimming stripped 5 bases from V and 3 bases from J, with 8 bases between. This CDR3 contains 13 residues. The germline V gene has CDR1 SGHNT and CDR2 YENEEA. CDR3 protein: CASSLSFGNTIYF. In DNA, the CDR3 is TGTGCCAGCAGCCTCTCCTTTGGAAACACCATATATTTT.

This sequence joins TRBV6-2 or TRBV6-3 and TRBJ2-3; TRBD1 agrees at 9 bases. The CDR3 covers 15 residues. V dropped 2 bases and J dropped 8; count of bases not matched to a gene: 8. CDR1 is MNHEY and CDR2 is SVGEGT in the germline V gene. The CDR3 DNA reads TGTGCCAGCAGTTACGTAACAGGGGGCCAAGGTACGCAGTATTTT. Its protein product is CASSYVTGGQGTQYF.

This chain joins TRBV11-3 and TRBJ1-1; no definite D call. The CDR3 length is 13 residues. Trimming took 2 bases from V and 2 from J, leaving 6 bases between them. From germline, CDR1 is SGHNT and CDR2 YENEEA. CDR3 DNA: TGTGCCAGCAGCTTACGCGGAAACACTGAAGCTTTCTTT. Translation gives CASSLRGNTEAFF.

This clone appeared once. V is TRBV14 and J is TRBJ2-7; 7 nucleotides align to TRBD1. In germline, CDR1 is SGHDN, CDR2 FVKESK. Trimming took 3 bases from V and 3 from J; bases not matched to a gene: 5. CDR3 length equals 14 residues. CDR3 DNA sequence: TGTGCCAGCAGCCAGCGCACAGGGGTCTACGAGCAGTACTTC. Translating gives CASSQRTGVYEQYF. Full variable domain (remainder filled in from reference TRBV14 and TRBJ2-7): EAGVTQFPSHSVIEKGQTVTLRCDPISGHDNLYWYRRVMGKEIKFLLHFVKESKQDESGMPNNRFLAERTGGTYSTLKVQPAELEDSGVYFCASSQRTGVYEQYFGPGTRLTVT.

The chain carries TRBV4-2 and TRBJ1-4; D is ambiguous. V was trimmed by 1 base and J by 3 bases, leaving 12 bases between them. Germline assignment: CDR1 LGHNA and CDR2 YNFKEQ. This CDR3 is 16 amino acids long. This CDR3 reads CASSQGSVRANEKLFF. CDR3 coding DNA: TGTGCCAGCAGCCAAGGGTCCGTGAGAGCTAATGAAAAACTGTTTTTT.

Here the CDR3 reads CASSPTGVGAGELFF. The CDR3 nucleotides are TGCGCCAGCAGCCCCACAGGGGTGGGCGCCGGGGAGCTGTTTTTT. The chain carries TRBV5-1 and TRBJ2-2; 7 bases agree with TRBD1. The ends lost 4 bases at V and 6 bases at J; junction bases unmatched: 9. This CDR3 is built from 15 residues. Per germline, CDR1 SGHRS and CDR2 YFSETQ.

The V gene is TRBV28, the J gene TRBJ2-3; D is perhaps TRBD2 (5 bases). The V and J ends lost 3 bases and 4 bases respectively, with 11 bases between them. From germline, CDR1 is MDHEN and CDR2 SYDVKM. This CDR3 has 14 residues. The chain's CDR3 is CASSFEGGADTQYF. CDR3 nucleotides: TGTGCCAGCAGTTTCGAGGGTGGAGCAGATACGCAGTATTTT.

The chain links TRBV4-3 to TRBJ1-4, with D uncertain. V lost 1 base and J 0 bases, leaving 12 bases between the germline ends. This CDR3 is 17 amino acids long. Germline CDR1 and CDR2: LGHNA and YSLEER. This CDR3 is CASSQGRVPATNEKLFF. CDR3 nucleotides: TGCGCCAGCAGCCAAGGCCGGGTCCCTGCAACTAATGAAAAACTGTTTTTT.

The chain couples TRBV6-5 to TRBJ2-1; D is ambiguous. The CDR3 contains 12 residues. Germline V CDR1 and CDR2: MNHEY, SVGAGI. The V end lost 6 bases, the J end lost 10 bases, and 13 bases lay between the germline ends. The CDR3 nucleotides are TGTGCCAGCAGCCCGGTTAGAGGCGAGCAGTTCTTC. It specifies CASSPVRGEQFF.

The V and J genes are TRBV6-5 and TRBJ1-2; D may be TRBD1 (5 bases). The V gene lost 5 bases and the J gene lost 6 bases, with 16 bases spanning the gap. The germline V gene encodes CDR1 MNHEY and CDR2 SVGAGI. This CDR3 contains 14 residues. CDR3 sequence reads: CASSPGGGDDGYTF. CDR3 DNA sequence: TGTGCCAGCAGTCCGGGAGGCGGGGACGATGGCTACACCTTC.

This chain joins TRBV5-8 and TRBJ1-5, with D possibly being TRBD1 (6 bases). The CDR3 is 13 amino acids. Germline V gene data show CDR1 as SGHTS and CDR2 as YDEGEE. V was pared by 3 bases and J by 12 bases, with 16 bases between. For the CDR3, the DNA is TGTGCCAGCAGCTCGGACTCTCTAGGGGGCCAGCATTTT. This encodes CASSSDSLGGQHF.

The CDR3: CASSQDRTRGKLFF. In nucleotides, the CDR3 is TGTGCCAGCAGCCAAGATAGAACCCGGGGAAAACTGTTTTTT. The genes are TRBV14 and TRBJ1-4; D is unclear. The CDR3 runs 14 residues. V was pared by 0 bases and J by 10 bases, with 12 bases between. Germline V gives CDR1 SGHDN, CDR2 FVKESK.

The chain has TRBV28 and TRBJ1-6, with D possibly TRBD1 on 5 matching bases. CDR3 length: 15 amino acids. The V gene's germline CDR1 is MDHEN and CDR2 SYDVKM. V lost 7 bases, J lost 7 bases, and 17 bases lay in between. CDR3: CASTEDIGLNSPLHF. The CDR3 nucleotides read TGTGCCAGCACCGAGGACATCGGGTTGAATTCACCCCTCCACTTT.

Here the CDR3 reads CASSLSWGLGDEQFF. CDR3 nucleotide sequence: TGTGCCAGCAGCCTTAGTTGGGGCCTCGGTGATGAGCAGTTCTTC. V and J are TRBV3-1 (or the pseudogene TRBV3-2) and TRBJ2-1; TRBD1 might be the D (5 bases). This CDR3 contains 15 residues. Deletions cut 4 bases from V and 8 bases from J, with 18 bases between. Germline assignment: CDR1 LGHDT and CDR2 YNNKEL (reference sequence).

The genes are TRBV6-4 and TRBJ2-5, with a weak D call TRBD2 (6 bases). Trimming took off 5 bases at V and 2 bases at J, with 15 bases between the two ends. There are 15 residues in the CDR3. Germline CDR1 reads MRHNA; CDR2 reads SNTAGT. CDR3 amino acids: CASSRSSGLQETQYF. CDR3 DNA sequence: TGTGCCAGCAGTCGTTCGAGCGGGCTACAAGAGACCCAGTACTTC.